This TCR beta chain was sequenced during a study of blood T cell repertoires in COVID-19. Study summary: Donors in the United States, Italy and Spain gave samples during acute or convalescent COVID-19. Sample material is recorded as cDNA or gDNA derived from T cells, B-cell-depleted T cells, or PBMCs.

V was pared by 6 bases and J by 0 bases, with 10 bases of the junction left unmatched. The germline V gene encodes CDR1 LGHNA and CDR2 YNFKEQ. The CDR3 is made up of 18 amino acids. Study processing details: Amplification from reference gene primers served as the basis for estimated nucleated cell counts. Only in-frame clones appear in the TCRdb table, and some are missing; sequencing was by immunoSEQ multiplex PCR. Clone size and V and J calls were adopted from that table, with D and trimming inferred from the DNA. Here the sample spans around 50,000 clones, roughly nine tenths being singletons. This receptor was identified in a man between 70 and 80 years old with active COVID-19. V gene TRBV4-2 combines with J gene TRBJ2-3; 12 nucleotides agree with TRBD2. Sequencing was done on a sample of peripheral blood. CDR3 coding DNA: TGTGCCAGCAGGAAACTAGCGGGGGGTTTAACTAGCACAGATACGCAGTATTTT. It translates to CASRKLAGGLTSTDTQYF.